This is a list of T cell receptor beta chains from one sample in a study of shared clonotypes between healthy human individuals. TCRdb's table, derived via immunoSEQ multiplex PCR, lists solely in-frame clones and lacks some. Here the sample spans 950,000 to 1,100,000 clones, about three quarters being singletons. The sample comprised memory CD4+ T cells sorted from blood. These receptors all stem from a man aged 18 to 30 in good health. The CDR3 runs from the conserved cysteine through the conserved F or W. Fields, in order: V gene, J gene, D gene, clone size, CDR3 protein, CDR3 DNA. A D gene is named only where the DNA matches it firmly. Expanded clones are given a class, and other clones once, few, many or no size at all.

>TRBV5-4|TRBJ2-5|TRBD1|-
CASSLGTGETQYF
TGTGCCAGCAGCTTGGGGACAGGAGAGACCCAGTACTTC
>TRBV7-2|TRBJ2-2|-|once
CASSVSRVAGELFF
TGTGCCAGCAGCGTATCTAGGGTCGCCGGGGAGCTGTTTTTT
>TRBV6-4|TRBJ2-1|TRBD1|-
CASSQNRGFEQFF
TGTGCCAGCAGTCAAAACAGGGGATTTGAGCAGTTCTTC
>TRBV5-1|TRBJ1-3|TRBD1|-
CASSTGGESGNTIYF
TGCGCCAGCAGCACAGGGGGCGAATCTGGAAACACCATATATTTT
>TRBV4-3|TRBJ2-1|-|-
CASSQESQPGYNEQFF
TGCGCCAGCAGCCAAGAAAGCCAGCCGGGCTACAATGAGCAGTTCTTC
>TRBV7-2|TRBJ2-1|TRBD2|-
CASSSGLAREQFF
TGTGCCAGCAGCTCGGGACTAGCAAGAGAGCAGTTCTTC
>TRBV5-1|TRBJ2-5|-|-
CASSLSAIRQETQYF
TGCGCCAGCAGCTTGTCCGCCATCAGGCAAGAGACCCAGTACTTC
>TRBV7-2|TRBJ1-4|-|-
CASSNRESPSTNEKLFF
TGTGCCAGCAGTAACCGGGAATCCCCTTCAACTAATGAAAAACTGTTTTTT
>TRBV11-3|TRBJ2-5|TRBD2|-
CASSFMGLAGETQYF
TGTGCCAGCAGCTTCATGGGACTAGCAGGAGAGACCCAGTACTTC
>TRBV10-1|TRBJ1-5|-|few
CASSEQMNQPQHF
TGCGCCAGCAGTGAGCAAATGAATCAGCCCCAGCATTTT
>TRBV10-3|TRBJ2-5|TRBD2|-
CAIKASGGPQETQYF
TGTGCCATCAAGGCTAGCGGGGGGCCCCAAGAGACCCAGTACTTC
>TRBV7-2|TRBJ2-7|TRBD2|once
CASSFRAGASSYEQYF
TGTGCCAGCAGCTTTAGAGCGGGAGCGAGCTCCTACGAGCAGTACTTC
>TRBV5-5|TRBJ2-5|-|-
CASSSSGLQETQYF
TGTGCCAGCAGCTCGTCGGGGCTCCAAGAGACCCAGTACTTC
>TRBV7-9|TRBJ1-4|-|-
CASSGREKLFF
TGTGCCAGCAGTGGCCGGGAAAAACTGTTTTTT
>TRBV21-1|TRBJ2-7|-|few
CASSKRSPEASSYEQYF
TGTGCCAGCAGCAAACGTTCCCCGGAGGCCAGCTCCTACGAGCAGTACTTC
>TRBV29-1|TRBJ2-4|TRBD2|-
CSVHGTSGAKNIQYF
TGCAGCGTCCACGGGACTAGCGGCGCCAAAAACATTCAGTACTTC
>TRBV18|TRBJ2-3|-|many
CASSPAGRSDTQYF
TGTGCCAGCTCACCGGCAGGGAGGTCAGATACGCAGTATTTT
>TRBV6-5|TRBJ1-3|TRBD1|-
CASQEPGGSRTIYF
TGTGCCAGCCAGGAGCCAGGGGGGTCGAGGACCATATATTTT
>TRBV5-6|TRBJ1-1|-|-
CASSDGRRTEAFF
TGTGCCAGCAGCGACGGCAGGCGCACTGAAGCTTTCTTT
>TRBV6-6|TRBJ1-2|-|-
CASRTSGDDYGYTF
TGTGCCAGCAGGACGTCAGGGGATGACTATGGCTACACCTTC
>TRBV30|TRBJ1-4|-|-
CAWTLAGVEKLFF
TGTGCCTGGACCCTGGCGGGGGTTGAAAAACTGTTTTTT
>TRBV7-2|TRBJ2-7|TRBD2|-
CASSLTSGITIYEQYF
TGTGCCAGCAGCTTGACTAGCGGAATCACCATCTACGAGCAGTACTTC
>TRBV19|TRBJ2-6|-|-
CARPGTGANVLTF
TGTGCCCGCCCCGGGACTGGGGCCAACGTCCTGACTTTC
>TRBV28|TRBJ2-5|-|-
CASSLFFFVGSFSPGQKQETQYF
TGTGCCAGCAGTTTATTCTTTTTTGTTGGTAGCTTCTCCCCCGGACAGAAACAAGAGACCCAGTACTTC
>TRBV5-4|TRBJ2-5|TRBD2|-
CASRSLAGGKNQETQYF
TGTGCCAGCCGCTCATTAGCGGGGGGGAAGAACCAAGAGACCCAGTACTTC
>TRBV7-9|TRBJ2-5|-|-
CASSLFGLQGPQETQYF
TGTGCCAGCAGCTTATTCGGGCTACAGGGTCCCCAAGAGACCCAGTACTTC
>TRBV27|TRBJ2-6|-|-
CASSFSGTARSGANVLTF
TGTGCCAGCAGTTTCTCCGGGACCGCCCGGTCCGGGGCCAACGTCCTGACTTTC
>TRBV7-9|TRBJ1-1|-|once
CASSLAGAGMNTEAFF
TGTGCCAGCAGCTTAGCGGGCGCAGGGATGAACACTGAAGCTTTCTTT
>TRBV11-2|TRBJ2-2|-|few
CASSLGTLTGELFF
TGTGCCAGCAGCCTCGGGACCCTCACCGGGGAGCTGTTTTTT
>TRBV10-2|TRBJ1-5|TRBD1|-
CASMGQLNQPQHF
TGCGCCAGCATGGGACAGCTCAATCAGCCCCAGCATTTT
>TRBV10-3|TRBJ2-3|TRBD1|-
CAISPGTGVQADTQYF
TGTGCCATCAGTCCCGGGACAGGGGTGCAGGCAGATACGCAGTATTTT
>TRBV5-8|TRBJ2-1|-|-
CASSLVRISYNEQFF
TGTGCCAGCAGCTTGGTCCGGATTTCCTACAATGAGCAGTTCTTC
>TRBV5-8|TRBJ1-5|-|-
CASSLFLKGGDQPQHF
TGTGCCAGCAGCTTATTCCTTAAGGGGGGAGATCAGCCCCAGCATTTT
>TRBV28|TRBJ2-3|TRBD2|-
CASSYPYGTSGGGDTQYF
TGTGCCAGCAGTTACCCTTACGGGACTAGCGGGGGTGGAGATACGCAGTATTTT
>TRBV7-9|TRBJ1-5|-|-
CASSRSAGANQPQHF
TGTGCCAGCAGCCGAAGTGCAGGGGCGAATCAGCCCCAGCATTTT